A single sample gave rise to the 10 T cell receptor beta chains below, sequenced in a study of T cells after posttransplantation cyclophosphamide. This table comes from immunoSEQ multiplex PCR, and its TCRdb copy is limited to in-frame clones, with some not included. Observed in the sample are around 35,000 clones, none of them singletons. Sequencing was carried out using PBMCs. These receptors were taken from a woman aged 45-65 years in good health and a related stem cell transplant donor.

Many counts were recorded for this clone. V and J are TRBV6-5 and TRBJ1-2, with D perhaps TRBD1 (6 bases). Germline CDR1 and CDR2: MNHEY and SVGAGI. The CDR3 extends over 14 amino acids. V was shortened by 2 bases and J by 8 bases, with 15 bases between the two germline ends. As DNA, the CDR3 is TGTGCCAGCAGTTACGGCAGGGGTGGTTACGGCTACACCTTC. It yields the protein CASSYGRGGYGYTF.

The chain links TRBV5-4 to TRBJ1-1; TRBD1 might be the D (5 bases). The CDR3 has 16 amino acids. Trimming stripped 2 bases from V and 5 bases from J, with 19 bases between. CDR1 and CDR2 (germline): SGHNT, YYREEE (reference sequence). CDR3 coding DNA: TGTGCCAGCAGCTTCCCGACTCAGGGTTTGGGGACTGAAGCTTTCTTT. Its protein is CASSFPTQGLGTEAFF.

The chain employs TRBV30 and TRBJ2-2; 7 bases fit TRBD2. Germline V CDR1 and CDR2: GTSNPN, SVGIG (reference sequence). The CDR3 has 14 amino acids. The V gene end was trimmed by 2 bases and the J gene end by 7 bases; junction bases not matched to a gene: 7. CDR3 amino acids: CAWSPGGFGGELFF. Here the CDR3 DNA reads TGTGCCTGGAGTCCGGGGGGATTTGGCGGGGAGCTGTTTTTT.

This clone was seen ten or more times. Written as DNA, the CDR3 is TGTGCCAGCAGGGGGGGACAGCTTTATGGCTACACCTTC. It translates to CASRGGQLYGYTF. V usage is TRBV2 and J usage is TRBJ1-2, with 7 bases aligning to TRBD1. The CDR3 is 13 amino acids. The V and J ends lost 6 bases and 5 bases, in that order; junction bases with no gene match: 6. Germline values: CDR1 SNHLY, CDR2 FYNNEI.

This clone was detected many times. This chain joins TRBV19 and TRBJ2-2; D is ambiguous. Germline lookup yields CDR1 LNHDA and CDR2 SQIVND (reference sequence). The V end was cut by 5 bases, the J end by 3 bases, with 4 bases between. This CDR3 is 12 amino acids long. CDR3 coding DNA: TGTGCCAGTAGTGTCTACACCGGGGAGCTGTTTTTT. Translation: CASSVYTGELFF.

At least ten counts were recorded for this clone. This sequence joins TRBV4-1 and TRBJ2-2; D not resolved. V was pared by 4 bases and J by 8 bases, with 8 bases between. This CDR3 has 12 amino acids. Looked up from germline, CDR1 is MGHRA and CDR2 is YSYEKL. The CDR3 sequence is CASSPRAGELFF. The CDR3 DNA follows: TGCGCCAGCAGCCCCCGAGCGGGGGAGCTGTTTTTT.

This clone was recorded at least ten times. The V and J genes are TRBV5-4 and TRBJ2-7; a weak D match, TRBD2 (5 bases). V shed 7 bases and J shed 2 bases, with 16 bases lying between them. From germline, CDR1 is SGHNT and CDR2 YYREEE (reference sequence). The CDR3 is 14 amino acids. The CDR3 sequence is CASGPAAGPYEQYF. The CDR3 DNA reads TGTGCCAGCGGCCCGGCGGCGGGCCCCTACGAGCAGTACTTC.

This clone turned up a few times. The chain carries TRBV5-1 and TRBJ2-7; 7 nucleotides align to TRBD1. The V segment lost 0 bases and the J segment 5 bases; nucleotides outside the gene matches: 11. The CDR3 is 16 amino acids. In germline, CDR1 is SGHRS, CDR2 YFSETQ. CDR3 residues: CASSLGPGGFDDEQYF. CDR3 in DNA: TGCGCCAGCAGCTTGGGACCAGGGGGATTTGATGACGAGCAGTACTTC.

The sample holds many counts of this clone. The rearrangement links TRBV27 to TRBJ1-4; D remains ambiguous. Germline lookup yields CDR1 MNHEY and CDR2 SMNVEV (reference sequence). V was clipped by 5 bases and J by 5 bases, with 12 bases between them. This CDR3 spans 14 amino acids. The CDR3 is CASSARGENEKLFF. The CDR3 nucleotides are TGTGCCAGCAGTGCCCGCGGGGAAAATGAAAAACTGTTTTTT.

The chain couples TRBV19 to TRBJ2-3; 9 nucleotides align to TRBD2. Looked up from germline, CDR1 is LNHDA and CDR2 is SQIVND (reference sequence). The CDR3 runs to 16 residues. The junction had 8 bases not matched to a gene; V was cut back by 5 bases and J by 2 bases. CDR3 DNA sequence: TGTGCCAGTAGTCTCCGGGCTAGCGGGAACACAGATACGCAGTATTTT. Its protein is CASSLRASGNTDTQYF.